This entry lists 10 T cell receptor beta chains sequenced from one sample in a study of neoadjuvant anti-PD-1 for oral cavity cancer. Indicated time point: after neoadjuvant nivolumab, at surgical resection. Here immunoSEQ multiplex PCR was the method, and the copy in TCRdb shows in-frame clones only, minus some. The sample includes more than 12,000 clones, roughly two fifths of them seen just once. Source: tumor tissue, taken after nivolumab (anti-PD-1) treatment. All receptors come from a person aged 40-85 years with oral cavity squamous cell carcinoma.

This clone was seen a handful of times. At one of its ends the junction is not consistent with the germline gene, which may arise from a read error. The V and J genes are TRBV11-2 and TRBJ1-2; weak D call: TRBD1 (6 bases). The length of the CDR3 is 13 residues. In germline, CDR1 is SGHAT, CDR2 FQNNGV. The CDR3 loop reads CASSLDFGAGEAF. Written as DNA, the CDR3 is TGTGCCAGCAGCTTAGATTTCGGTGCAGGGGAAGCCTTC.

The chain has TRBV19 and TRBJ1-6; a weak D match, TRBD1 (5 bases). The CDR3 sequence is 14 residues long. V dropped 6 bases and J dropped 8 bases, with 14 bases sitting between them. CDR1 and CDR2 (germline): LNHDA, SQIVND (reference sequence). The CDR3, as DNA: TGTGCCAGTAGCCTGGGGGATAAGGATTCACCCCTCCACTTT. Translation: CASSLGDKDSPLHF.

The genes are TRBV6-1 and TRBJ1-4, with 7 bases matching TRBD1. The length of the CDR3 is 14 residues. CDR1 and CDR2 (germline): MNHNS, SASEGT. Unmatched junction bases numbered 1, after V lost 6 bases and J lost 0 bases. CDR3 bases: TGTGCCAGCAGGACAGGGTCAACTAATGAAAAACTGTTTTTT. It codes for CASRTGSTNEKLFF.

This chain links TRBV4-1 with TRBJ1-2; D is undetermined. Germline V gene sequence: CDR1 MGHRA, CDR2 YSYEKL. Trimming stripped 1 base from V and 0 bases from J, with 12 bases between. The CDR3 runs to 16 residues. The CDR3 here is CASSQGVGISNYGYTF. The CDR3 bases are TGCGCCAGCAGCCAAGGTGTGGGGATATCTAACTATGGCTACACCTTC.

The CDR3 protein is CASSRGQGWSYGYTF. CDR3 sequence (DNA): TGTGCCAGCAGCCGGGGACAGGGCTGGAGCTATGGCTACACCTTC. V is TRBV6-5 and J is TRBJ1-2; 9 nucleotides match TRBD1. After removal of 6 bases from V and 4 bases from J, the junction contained 9 bases not matched to a gene. CDR1 and CDR2 (germline): MNHEY, SVGAGI. This CDR3 spans 15 amino acids.

The chain's CDR3 is CASSLLDRGLTF. The CDR3 nucleotides are TGTGCCAGCAGTTTACTGGACAGGGGTTTAACCTTC. The rearrangement uses TRBV27 and TRBJ1-2, with TRBD1 matching 9 bases. V lost 2 bases and J lost 14; bases outside the gene matches: 6. Germline V CDR1 and CDR2: MNHEY, SMNVEV (reference sequence). The CDR3 contains 12 residues.

This clone appeared a few times. The chain combines TRBV28 with TRBJ1-6; D may be TRBD1 (5 bases). The CDR3 runs to 13 residues. Trimming shortened V by 4 bases and J by 8 bases, and 9 bases separated the two germline ends. In germline, CDR1 is MDHEN, CDR2 SYDVKM. CDR3 residues: CASSSFRDSPLHF. The CDR3 coding sequence is TGTGCCAGCAGTTCCTTCAGGGATTCACCCCTCCACTTT.

In its sample, this clone is medium-sized. The chain joins TRBV7-9 to TRBJ1-1, with a tentative D call TRBD1 (5 bases). Germline V gives CDR1 SEHNR, CDR2 FQNEAQ (reference sequence). The CDR3 contains 14 residues. With 2 bases removed from V and 5 bases from J, the gap between germline ends came to 12 bases. The DNA for the CDR3 is TGTGCCAGCAGCTTAAGTCCGTGGGGGACTGAAGCTTTCTTT. It translates to CASSLSPWGTEAFF.

By sample share, this clone is medium-sized. The rearrangement uses TRBV6-1 and TRBJ1-2, with D unresolved. The germline V gene encodes CDR1 MNHNS and CDR2 SASEGT. The CDR3 consists of 13 residues. Trimming took off 3 bases at V and 8 bases at J, with 13 bases between the two ends. CDR3: CASSDRIFDGYTF. CDR3 bases: TGTGCCAGCAGTGACAGGATTTTCGACGGCTACACCTTC.

Sample share makes this clone medium-sized. The chain carries TRBV29-1 and TRBJ1-2, with 10 bases that match TRBD1. The CDR3 is 14 residues long. V lost 0 bases to trimming and J lost 4 bases; unmatched junction nucleotides: 2. Germline values: CDR1 SQVTM, CDR2 ANQGSEA. In nucleotides, the CDR3 is TGCAGCGTTGAAGAAGGACAGGGGGGCTATGGCTACACCTTC. Translation gives CSVEEGQGGYGYTF.